These 27 T cell receptor beta chains originate from one sample sequenced in a study of blood T cells in healthy people across ages. A second PCR, run for about 7 to 11 cycles, used a sample-barcoded 5' primer plus a J-beta primer mix. TCRdb re-called the 5' RACE reads through MiXCR, storing one row per CDR3 protein. Of roughly 700,000 distinct CDR3 sequences listed, roughly 25% are singletons. The data were also submitted as part of a second study, on T cells of mothers and their children.

The sequencing sample was made of blood. The receptors stem from a boy between 10 and 17 years old in good health.

This rearrangement joins TRBV6-1 to TRBJ2-5; D is perhaps TRBD1 (6 bases). The J call may be faulty, since TRBJ2-7 better matches the DNA end. The CDR3 spans 15 residues. Germline V CDR1 and CDR2: MNHNS, SASEGT. For the CDR3, the DNA is TGTGCCAGCAGGGACCGAGGACAGATCGACTACGAGCAGTACTTC. It codes for CASRDRGQIDYEQYF.

This sequence joins TRBV29-1 and TRBJ2-7; 9 bases are a match to TRBD2. The V segment lost 3 bases and the J segment 6 bases; nucleotides outside the gene matches: 6. In germline, CDR1 is SQVTM, CDR2 ANQGSEA. The CDR3 is 13 amino acids. In DNA form, the CDR3 reads TGCAGCGTTGAGGGTAGCGGGAGTACCGAGCAGTACTTC. Its translation is CSVEGSGSTEQYF.

The chain recombines TRBV29-1 with TRBJ2-1, with 9 bases that match TRBD2. This CDR3 comprises 14 residues. Germline V gives CDR1 SQVTM, CDR2 ANQGSEA. Trimming at V came to 5 bases and at J to 10 bases, leaving 12 bases not matched to a gene. The CDR3, as DNA: TGCAGCGTTTTGCGGGGGGGCCCGTCATACGAGCAGTTCTTC. It yields the protein CSVLRGGPSYEQFF.

This clonotype came up a few times. The V gene is TRBV19, the J gene TRBJ1-4; D ambiguous. Trimming removed 8 bases from V and 0 bases from J, with 13 bases in between. CDR1 and CDR2 from the germline V gene are LNHDA and SQIVND (reference sequence). This CDR3 has 15 residues. The CDR3 reads CASGKGEATNEKLFF. CDR3 sequence (DNA): TGTGCCAGTGGAAAAGGCGAGGCAACTAATGAAAAACTGTTTTTT.

V usage is TRBV12-3 or TRBV12-4 and J usage is TRBJ1-1; possibly TRBD1 for D (5 bases). This CDR3 region has 14 residues. Trimming left V 6 bases short and J 4 bases short, with 15 bases between. The CDR3 loop is CASSSFIGGTEAFF. DNA of the CDR3: TGTGCCAGCAGCAGTTTTATTGGGGGCACTGAAGCTTTCTTT.

This clonotype was counted only a few times. The chain is built from TRBV7-3 and TRBJ2-3, with TRBD2 identical over 9 bases. Trimming at V came to 3 bases and at J to 2 bases, leaving 3 bases not matched to a gene. The CDR3 runs to 15 residues. Germline CDR1 reads SGHTA; CDR2 reads FQGTGA. CDR3 bases: TGTGCCAGCAGCTTGGGACTAGCTAACACAGATACGCAGTATTTT. This sequence encodes CASSLGLANTDTQYF.

The chain carries TRBV12-3 or TRBV12-4 and TRBJ2-3, with D uncertain. The V end was cut by 5 bases, the J end by 4 bases, with 7 bases between. This CDR3 region has 12 residues. The CDR3 spells CASSPRPDTQYF. The CDR3 nucleotides read TGTGCCAGCAGTCCTAGGCCAGATACGCAGTATTTT.

This clonotype was seen only a few times. One junction end does not reproduce the germline sequence, and a read error may be involved. V is TRBV3-1 and J is TRBJ2-1; TRBD2 agrees at 12 bases. The CDR3 contains 16 residues. Germline V gene sequence: CDR1 LGHDT, CDR2 YNNKEL (reference sequence). CDR3 DNA sequence: TGTGCCGGCAGCCGTAGACTAGCGGGAGCACACAATGAGCAGTTCTTC. It codes for CAGSRRLAGAHNEQFF.

The rearrangement joins TRBV5-1 to TRBJ2-5, with 11 bases identical to TRBD1. The DNA matches TRBJ2-1 better at its end, which makes the J call doubtful. Germline V lookup: CDR1 SGHRS, CDR2 YFSETQ. This CDR3 has 14 amino acids. CDR3: CASSPRTGGHEQFF. The CDR3 nucleotides read TGCGCCAGCAGCCCAAGGACAGGGGGCCATGAGCAGTTCTTC.

There are a few counts of this clonotype. The chain couples TRBV3-1 to TRBJ2-6; D not resolved. Germline assignment: CDR1 LGHDT and CDR2 YNNKEL (reference sequence). The V gene lost 0 bases and the J gene lost 0 bases, with 6 bases spanning the gap. This CDR3 is built from 16 residues. The CDR3 spells CASSQDPFSGANVLTF. CDR3 in DNA: TGTGCCAGCAGCCAAGATCCGTTCTCTGGGGCCAACGTCCTGACTTTC.

This clonotype was picked up one time. The CDR3 protein is CSARRTGGVYEQFF. The CDR3 DNA reads as TGCAGTGCTAGGCGGACAGGGGGCGTTTATGAGCAGTTCTTC. The J gene is TRBJ2-1, the V gene TRBV20-1; 11 bases line up with TRBD1. Germline CDR1 and CDR2: DFQATT and SNEGSKA (reference sequence). The trim removed 3 bases at V and 8 bases at J, leaving 6 bases unmatched. This CDR3 has 14 amino acids.

The chain recombines TRBV2 with TRBJ2-7; 8 nucleotides match TRBD2. Trimming took 2 bases from V and 4 from J; bases not matched to a gene: 10. Germline V gene lookup returns CDR1 SNHLY and CDR2 FYNNEI. The CDR3 contains 16 residues. In nucleotides, the CDR3 is TGTGCCAGCAGTGAAATAATTGGCGGGGGGATTTACGAGCAGTACTTC. Its translation is CASSEIIGGGIYEQYF.

V and J are TRBV6-2 or TRBV6-3 and TRBJ2-1, with TRBD2 matching over 14 bases. V dropped 6 bases and J dropped 8; count of bases not matched to a gene: 3. This CDR3 has 14 amino acids. Germline loops: CDR1 MNHEY, CDR2 SVGEGT. The CDR3 DNA sequence: TGTGCCAGCAGCCGACTAGCGGGGGGGTATGAGCAGTTCTTC. It yields the protein CASSRLAGGYEQFF.

This chain connects TRBV7-2 to TRBJ2-3; 10 bases agree with TRBD2. In germline, CDR1 is SGHTA, CDR2 FQGNSA. The V and J ends lost 5 bases and 5 bases, in that order; junction bases with no gene match: 13. The CDR3 length is 17 residues. CDR3 in DNA: TGTGCCAGCAGCAATGGGCGGGCTAGCGGGAGTGTAGATACGCAGTATTTT. Translating it yields CASSNGRASGSVDTQYF.

J is TRBJ2-7 and V is TRBV27; 7 nucleotides line up with TRBD2. This CDR3 has 14 amino acids. Trimming at V came to 4 bases and at J to 2 bases, leaving 5 bases not matched to a gene. CDR1 is MNHEY, CDR2 SMNVEV, per germline (reference sequence). The CDR3, as DNA: TGTGCCAGCAGTTCACTAGCGAATCCCTACGAGCAGTACTTC. Translation gives CASSSLANPYEQYF.

V gene TRBV9 combines with J gene TRBJ1-1; a possible D gene is TRBD1 (5 bases). This CDR3 is built from 14 residues. V was shortened by 0 bases and J by 0 bases, with 6 bases between the two germline ends. Germline assignment: CDR1 SGDLS and CDR2 YYNGEE. As DNA, the CDR3 is TGTGCCAGCAGCGTAGACAGGATGAACACTGAAGCTTTCTTT. Translated: CASSVDRMNTEAFF. Full variable domain (missing parts from reference TRBV9 and TRBJ1-1): DSGVTQTPKHLITATGQRVTLRCSPRSGDLSVYWYQQSLDQGLQFLIQYYNGEERAKGNILERFSAQQFPDLHSELNLSSLELGDSALYFCASSVDRMNTEAFFGQGTRLTVV.

The genes are TRBV7-9 and TRBJ2-1; the D is unclear. The V gene's germline CDR1 is SEHNR and CDR2 FQNEAQ (reference sequence). The CDR3 runs 20 residues. V was pared by 6 bases and J by 3 bases, with 30 bases between. The CDR3 is CASSYGRPGPSSPYYNEQFF. DNA of the CDR3: TGTGCCAGCAGTTATGGACGTCCGGGTCCCTCTTCTCCTTACTACAATGAGCAGTTCTTC. Combining the CDR3 with reference TRBV7-9 and TRBJ2-1 gives the whole variable domain DTGVSQNPRHKITKRGQNVTFRCDPISEHNRLYWYRQTLGQGPEFLTYFQNEAQLEKSRLLSDRFSAERPKGSFSTLEIQRTEQGDSAMYLCASSYGRPGPSSPYYNEQFFGPGTRLTVL.

This chain joins TRBV29-1 and TRBJ2-7; maybe TRBD2 (6 bases). The CDR3 covers 12 residues. The germline V and J ends were trimmed by 3 bases and 5 bases, with 11 bases remaining between them. Germline CDR1 SQVTM, CDR2 ANQGSEA. CDR3 region: CSVDLGGNEQYF. The CDR3 bases are TGCAGCGTTGATCTGGGAGGAAACGAGCAGTACTTC.

This sequence joins TRBV2 and TRBJ2-7, with D tentatively TRBD2 (5 bases). This CDR3 has 15 residues. V shed 10 bases and J shed 0 bases, with 19 bases lying between them. Germline loops: CDR1 SNHLY, CDR2 FYNNEI. The CDR3 DNA reads TGTGCCATCAATCGGGGAGATACCTCCTCCTACGAGCAGTACTTC. This gives the protein CAINRGDTSSYEQYF.

This clonotype was observed a few times. This rearrangement joins TRBV7-9 to TRBJ1-2, with 7 bases that match TRBD1. There are 13 residues in the CDR3. Germline CDR1 is SEHNR and CDR2 is FQNEAQ (reference sequence). The V gene end was trimmed by 5 bases and the J gene end by 8 bases; junction bases not matched to a gene: 8. This CDR3 is CASSPGQIVGYTF. CDR3 coding DNA: TGTGCCAGCAGCCCGGGACAGATCGTCGGCTACACCTTC.

This sequence joins TRBV20-1 and TRBJ2-7; 9 bases are a match to TRBD1. This CDR3 has 12 amino acids. Unmatched junction bases numbered 6, after V lost 6 bases and J lost 6 bases. Germline CDR1 is DFQATT and CDR2 is SNEGSKA (reference sequence). The chain's CDR3 is CSAVGQGLEQYF. CDR3 DNA: TGCAGTGCGGTGGGACAGGGTCTCGAGCAGTACTTC.

This clonotype was detected only a few times. The rearrangement links TRBV6-4 to TRBJ1-2, with a weak D call TRBD1 (5 bases). From germline, CDR1 is MRHNA and CDR2 SNTAGT. The V gene lost 6 bases and the J gene lost 7 bases, with 12 bases spanning the gap. There are 12 residues in the CDR3. The CDR3 sequence: CASRGPGLGYTF. The CDR3 DNA reads as TGTGCCAGCAGAGGGCCGGGGCTTGGCTACACCTTC.

In its sample, this clonotype was seen a few times. The chain carries TRBV20-1 and TRBJ2-5; D ambiguous. The J call is in doubt because the DNA end fits TRBJ2-7 better. The CDR3 has 13 amino acids. Germline CDR1 and CDR2: DFQATT and SNEGSKA (reference sequence). The CDR3 is CSARKWSTYEQYF. Here the CDR3 DNA reads TGCAGTGCTAGAAAGTGGTCTACCTACGAGCAGTACTTC.

This clonotype turned up a few times. The gene calls are TRBV6-2 or TRBV6-3 and TRBJ2-7; D might be TRBD2 (5 bases). CDR1 is MNHEY, CDR2 SVGEGT, per germline. V lost 0 bases, J lost 5 bases, and 8 bases lay in between. This CDR3 comprises 13 residues. CDR3 amino acids: CASSYSNGDEQYF. The CDR3 nucleotides are TGTGCCAGCAGTTACTCGAACGGGGACGAGCAGTACTTC.

The table lists this clonotype with a few counts. The chain is built from TRBV20-1 and TRBJ1-1, with 8 bases aligning to TRBD1. Trimming cost V 2 bases and J 0 bases; bases outside gene matches: 8. This CDR3 comprises 16 residues. Germline CDR1 is DFQATT and CDR2 is SNEGSKA (reference sequence). The CDR3 sequence is CSARKGRGLMNTEAFF. CDR3 DNA: TGCAGTGCTAGAAAAGGCAGGGGGCTAATGAACACTGAAGCTTTCTTT.

As concerns this clonotype: One end of the junction is discordant with germline, which a read error may explain. The chain employs TRBV6-1 and TRBJ2-4; TRBD2 matches at 7 bases. This CDR3 region has 14 residues. Germline loops: CDR1 MNHNS, CDR2 SASEGT. The chain's CDR3 is CASSSEEGLTRHPF. In nucleotides, the CDR3 is TGTGCCAGCAGTTCTGAAGAGGGACTAACAAGGCATCCCTTC.

This clonotype was recorded many times. The genes are TRBV4-3 and TRBJ2-5; TRBD1 aligns across 7 bases. The V and J ends lost 4 bases and 1 base, in that order; junction bases with no gene match: 6. This CDR3 region has 15 residues. CDR1 LGHNA and CDR2 YSLEER come from the germline V gene. The CDR3 region has the DNA TGCGCCAGCAGCCTCGCAAGGGGGCCCCAAGAGACCCAGTACTTC. It is translated as CASSLARGPQETQYF.